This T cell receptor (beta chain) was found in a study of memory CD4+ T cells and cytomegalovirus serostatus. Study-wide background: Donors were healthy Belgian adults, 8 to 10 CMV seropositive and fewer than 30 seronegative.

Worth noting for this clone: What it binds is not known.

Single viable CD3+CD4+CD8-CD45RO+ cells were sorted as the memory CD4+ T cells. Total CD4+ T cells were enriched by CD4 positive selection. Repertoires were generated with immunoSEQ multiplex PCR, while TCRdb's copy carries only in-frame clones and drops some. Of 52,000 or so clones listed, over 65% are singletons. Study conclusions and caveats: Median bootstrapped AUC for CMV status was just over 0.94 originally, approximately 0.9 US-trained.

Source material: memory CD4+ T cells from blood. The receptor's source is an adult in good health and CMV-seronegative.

This CDR3 is CASSIERRLATEAFF. The CDR3 coding sequence is TGTGCCAGTAGTATAGAGAGAAGACTGGCCACTGAAGCTTTCTTT. The rearrangement uses TRBV19 and TRBJ1-1; no definite D call. Trimming removed 0 bases at V and 4 bases at J, with 12 bases between. CDR1 is LNHDA, CDR2 SQIVND, per germline (reference sequence). CDR3 length: 15 amino acids.